The 13 T cell receptor beta chains below come from one sample, sequenced in a study of T cells in tuberculosis. Assay: immunoSEQ multiplex PCR; the TCRdb copy retains only in-frame clones and omits some. The repertoire holds 30,000 to 35,000 clones, with about nine tenths as singletons. Specimen: PBMCs. These receptors all stem from a donor under 30 with latent tuberculosis or without tuberculosis infection.

The rearrangement links TRBV9 to TRBJ2-5, with TRBD2 as a possible D gene (6 bases). The CDR3 is 16 amino acids. V was cut by 0 bases and J by 5 bases, with 17 bases left in between. Germline V gene data show CDR1 as SGDLS and CDR2 as YYNGEE. The CDR3 here is CASSVDLPAGLETQYF. The CDR3 bases are TGTGCCAGCAGCGTAGATCTCCCGGCGGGGTTGGAGACCCAGTACTTC.

This chain uses TRBV7-6 with TRBJ2-7; the match to TRBD1 covers 10 bases. The germline gives CDR1 SGHVS, CDR2 FNYEAQ. There are 17 residues in the CDR3. The V gene end was trimmed by 0 bases and the J gene end by 3 bases; junction bases not matched to a gene: 8. CDR3 in amino acids: CASSLAGGTGVFYEQYF. The CDR3, as DNA: TGTGCCAGCAGCTTAGCGGGGGGGACAGGGGTCTTCTACGAGCAGTACTTC.

V gene TRBV29-1 combines with J gene TRBJ2-7; 8 bases align to TRBD1. The germline V gene encodes CDR1 SQVTM and CDR2 ANQGSEA. The V and J ends lost 8 bases and 3 bases, in that order; junction bases with no gene match: 24. The CDR3 is 18 residues long. As DNA, the CDR3 is TGCAGCTTCAATCCCCCCCCTCGGTGGACAGGGTGTGTCTACGAGCAGTACTTC. Protein sequence: CSFNPPPRWTGCVYEQYF.

The rearrangement links TRBV7-3 to TRBJ1-5; D not certain. Trimming took 5 bases from V and 6 from J, leaving 11 bases between them. This CDR3 has 13 residues. Per the germline V gene, CDR1 is SGHTA and CDR2 is FQGTGA. For the CDR3, the DNA is TGTGCCAGCAGCCTAGGCCGGGGTCAGCCCCAGCATTTT. It yields the protein CASSLGRGQPQHF.

The gene calls are TRBV13 and TRBJ1-1; 7 positions match TRBD1. The trim removed 6 bases at V and 1 base at J, leaving 5 bases unmatched. This CDR3 contains 14 residues. Looked up from germline, CDR1 is PRHDT and CDR2 is FYEKMQ (reference sequence). The CDR3 sequence is CASSYTGENTEAFF. As DNA, the CDR3 is TGTGCCAGCAGTTATACAGGGGAGAACACTGAAGCTTTCTTT.

The V and J genes are TRBV7-9 and TRBJ2-7; D may be TRBD2 (6 bases). The CDR3 covers 12 residues. Germline CDR1 SEHNR, CDR2 FQNEAQ (reference sequence). The V end was cut by 5 bases, the J end by 7 bases, with 12 bases between. In nucleotides, the CDR3 is TGTGCCAGCAGCCGGGACTCCTCGGAGCAGTACTTC. This sequence encodes CASSRDSSEQYF.

The rearrangement joins TRBV19 to TRBJ2-3, with 9 positions matching TRBD2. There are 13 residues in the CDR3. V trimming: 7 bases; J trimming: 1 base; junction bases outside the gene matches: 0. From germline, CDR1 is LNHDA and CDR2 SQIVND (reference sequence). The CDR3 loop is CASTSGGTDTQYF. CDR3 DNA sequence: TGTGCCAGTACTAGCGGGGGCACAGATACGCAGTATTTT.

The genes are TRBV9 and TRBJ2-7; possibly TRBD2 for D (5 bases). The CDR3 is made up of 15 amino acids. Germline values: CDR1 SGDLS, CDR2 YYNGEE. The V and J ends lost 3 bases and 3 bases respectively, with 16 bases between them. CDR3 sequence reads: CASSAGGSPDYEQYF. CDR3 bases: TGTGCCAGCAGCGCCGGAGGTAGTCCCGACTACGAGCAGTACTTC.

CDR3 nucleotides: TGTGCCAGCAGCTTAGCTGGGGGGACTAATGAAAAACTGTTTTTT. Its protein is CASSLAGGTNEKLFF. J is TRBJ1-4 and V is TRBV7-7; D might be TRBD1 (5 bases). CDR3 length: 15 amino acids. The germline gives CDR1 SSHAT, CDR2 FNYEAQ (reference sequence). V lost 0 bases, J lost 2 bases, and 7 bases lay in between.

As DNA, the CDR3 is TGCGCCAGCAGCCAAGCGGGAGAAAACAATTCACCCCTCCACTTT. Protein: CASSQAGENNSPLHF. The chain has TRBV4-1 and TRBJ1-6; D is unresolved. Trimming cost V 1 base and J 7 bases, with 11 bases left between them. There are 15 residues in the CDR3. Germline lookup yields CDR1 MGHRA and CDR2 YSYEKL.

The chain is built from TRBV28 and TRBJ2-1; TRBD2 agrees at 7 bases. V dropped 5 bases and J dropped 9; count of bases not matched to a gene: 16. CDR3 length: 16 residues. Germline V gives CDR1 MDHEN, CDR2 SYDVKM. For the CDR3, the DNA is TGTGCCAGCAGTCCAATGCGGGGGTCCCAGGCTGGTGAGCAGTTCTTC. Protein: CASSPMRGSQAGEQFF.

This clone was picked up one time. V is TRBV5-1 and J is TRBJ1-4, with D possibly matching TRBD1 (6 bases). Germline values: CDR1 SGHRS, CDR2 YFSETQ. The CDR3 is made up of 15 amino acids. Trimming took 4 bases from V and 8 from J, leaving 18 bases between them. The CDR3 protein is CASSVSGTYEEKLFF. The CDR3 DNA follows: TGCGCCAGCAGCGTCTCCGGGACATACGAAGAAAAACTGTTTTTT.

This chain joins TRBV10-1 and TRBJ1-2; D ambiguous. The CDR3 sequence is 13 residues long. Germline V lookup: CDR1 WNHNN, CDR2 SYGVQD (reference sequence). Trimming pared 2 bases from V and 0 bases from J, leaving 4 bases between. CDR3: CASSETANYGYTF. CDR3 sequence (DNA): TGCGCCAGCAGTGAGACAGCTAACTATGGCTACACCTTC.